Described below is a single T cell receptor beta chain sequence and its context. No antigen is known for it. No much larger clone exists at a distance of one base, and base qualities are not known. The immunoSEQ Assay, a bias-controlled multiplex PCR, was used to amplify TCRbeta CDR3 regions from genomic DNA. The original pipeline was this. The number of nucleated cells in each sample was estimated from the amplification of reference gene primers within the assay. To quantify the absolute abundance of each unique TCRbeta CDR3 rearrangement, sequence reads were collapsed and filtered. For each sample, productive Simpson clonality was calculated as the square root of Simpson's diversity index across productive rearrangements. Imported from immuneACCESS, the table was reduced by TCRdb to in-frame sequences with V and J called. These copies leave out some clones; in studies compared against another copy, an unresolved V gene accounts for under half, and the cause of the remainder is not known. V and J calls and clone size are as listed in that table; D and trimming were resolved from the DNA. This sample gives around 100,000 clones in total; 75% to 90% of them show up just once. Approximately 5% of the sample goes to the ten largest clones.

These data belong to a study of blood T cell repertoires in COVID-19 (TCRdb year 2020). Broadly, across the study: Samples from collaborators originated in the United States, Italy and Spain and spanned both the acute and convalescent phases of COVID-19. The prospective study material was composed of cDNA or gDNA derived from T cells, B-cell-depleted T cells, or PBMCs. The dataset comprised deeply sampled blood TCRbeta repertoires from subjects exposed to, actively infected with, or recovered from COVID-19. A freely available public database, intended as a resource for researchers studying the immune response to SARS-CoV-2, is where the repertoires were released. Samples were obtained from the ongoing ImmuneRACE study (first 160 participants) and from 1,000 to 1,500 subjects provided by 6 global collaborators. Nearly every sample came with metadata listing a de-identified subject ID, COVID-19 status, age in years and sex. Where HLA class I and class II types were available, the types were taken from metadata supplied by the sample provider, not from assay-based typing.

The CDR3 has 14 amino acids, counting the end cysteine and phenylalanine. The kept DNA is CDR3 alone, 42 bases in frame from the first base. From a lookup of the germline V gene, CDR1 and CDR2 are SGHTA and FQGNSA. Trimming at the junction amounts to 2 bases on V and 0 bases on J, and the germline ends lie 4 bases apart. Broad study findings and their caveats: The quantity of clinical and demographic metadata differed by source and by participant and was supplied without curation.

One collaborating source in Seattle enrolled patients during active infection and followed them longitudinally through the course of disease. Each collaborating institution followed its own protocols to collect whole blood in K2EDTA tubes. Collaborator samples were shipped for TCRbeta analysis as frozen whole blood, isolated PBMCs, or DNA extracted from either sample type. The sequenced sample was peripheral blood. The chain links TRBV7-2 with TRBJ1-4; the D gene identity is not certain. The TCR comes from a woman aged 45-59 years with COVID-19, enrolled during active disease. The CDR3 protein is CASSLSATNEKLFF. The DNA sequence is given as TGTGCCAGCAGCTTATCTGCAACTAATGAAAAACTGTTTTTT.